These 22 T cell receptor beta chains originate from one sample sequenced in a study of T cell changes during pregnancy in multiple sclerosis. The protocol was immunoSEQ multiplex PCR, while the TCRdb copy is restricted to in-frame clones and leaves out a portion. The sample consists of 50,000 to 65,000 clones, over 80% of them appearing once. This specimen was CD4+ T cells from peripheral blood mononuclear cells, taken in the first trimester of pregnancy. All receptors derive from a female donor with multiple sclerosis, enrolled in a pregnancy study.

The chain couples TRBV6-5 to TRBJ2-4; TRBD1 might be the D (5 bases). Germline V gene lookup returns CDR1 MNHEY and CDR2 SVGAGI. V was clipped by 7 bases and J by 9 bases, with 16 bases between them. The CDR3 loop spans 13 amino acids. CDR3 in DNA: TGTGCCAGCACCCCTGGGGCAAGTAGCATTCAGTACTTC. Translating it yields CASTPGASSIQYF.

The chain combines TRBV10-3 with TRBJ1-1, with TRBD1 matching 9 bases. Per germline, CDR1 ENHRY and CDR2 SYGVKD. The CDR3 consists of 14 residues. J gave up 4 bases and V 6 bases, and 6 bases lay outside the gene matches. The CDR3 coding sequence is TGTGCCATCAGCGGGACAGGGCCATCCACTGAAGCTTTCTTT. It translates to CAISGTGPSTEAFF.

The chain couples TRBV7-2 to TRBJ2-3; 8 bases align to TRBD1. The CDR3 consists of 16 residues. V was pared by 7 bases and J by 3 bases, with 12 bases of the junction left unmatched. Germline V gives CDR1 SGHTA, CDR2 FQGNSA. CDR3: CASTYTRTGLTDTQYF. For the CDR3, the DNA is TGTGCCAGCACCTACACCCGGACAGGGTTGACAGATACGCAGTATTTT.

The genes are TRBV4-1 and TRBJ2-2, with 15 bases matching TRBD2. J was trimmed by 5 bases and V by 2 bases; bases with no gene match: 9. The CDR3 consists of 19 residues. CDR1 and CDR2 from the germline V gene are MGHRA and YSYEKL. The CDR3 region has the DNA TGCGCCAGCAGCCAACTTGGACTAGCGGGGGGGCCGAGGACCGGGGAGCTGTTTTTT. Its protein is CASSQLGLAGGPRTGELFF.

The gene calls are TRBV6-1 and TRBJ1-5; D perhaps matches TRBD1 (5 bases). The CDR3 extends over 14 amino acids. Germline V gene data show CDR1 as MNHNS and CDR2 as SASEGT. V was cut by 2 bases and J by 6 bases, with 11 bases left in between. The CDR3 DNA is TGTGCCAGCAGTGAAAGTGGGGGGACTCAGCCCCAGCATTTT. This codes for CASSESGGTQPQHF.

V and J are TRBV9 and TRBJ1-1; tentatively, D is TRBD1 (6 bases). Trimming took off 4 bases at V and 4 bases at J, with 14 bases between the two ends. The CDR3 runs to 14 residues. Per the germline V gene, CDR1 is SGDLS and CDR2 is YYNGEE. CDR3 DNA: TGTGCCAGCAGCACCGTCACAGGGAGCACTGAAGCTTTCTTT. Residues: CASSTVTGSTEAFF.

This clone was seen once. This chain joins TRBV19 and TRBJ1-2; D unclear. V lost 7 bases to trimming and J lost 4 bases, with 13 bases between them. Germline CDR1 is LNHDA and CDR2 is SQIVND (reference sequence). The CDR3 loop spans 13 amino acids. The CDR3 spells CASTLGLSYGYTF. CDR3 in DNA: TGTGCCAGTACCCTGGGCCTTTCCTATGGCTACACCTTC.

This rearrangement joins TRBV19 to TRBJ2-7, with 7 bases lining up with TRBD1. CDR1 and CDR2 from the germline V gene are LNHDA and SQIVND (reference sequence). The CDR3 has 13 residues. Trimming took 7 bases from V and 0 from J; bases not matched to a gene: 3. The CDR3 DNA reads TGTGCCAGTACGGACAGGAGCTCCTACGAGCAGTACTTC. It translates to CASTDRSSYEQYF.

The sample holds one count of this clone. J is TRBJ1-3 and V is TRBV9; TRBD1 is a possible D gene (5 bases). The CDR3 is 12 residues long. Germline lookup yields CDR1 SGDLS and CDR2 YYNGEE. V was shortened by 3 bases and J by 8 bases, with 9 bases between the two germline ends. In DNA form, the CDR3 reads TGTGCCAGCAGCGCTCAGGGTTACACCATATATTTT. Amino acids: CASSAQGYTIYF.

This clone was observed once. The chain couples TRBV29-1 to TRBJ1-2; 11 nucleotides align to TRBD1. Germline values: CDR1 SQVTM, CDR2 ANQGSEA. J was trimmed by 7 bases and V by 5 bases; bases with no gene match: 9. The CDR3 spans 14 residues. CDR3 DNA sequence: TGCAGCGTTCCCCATCCGGGACAGGGGGGTGGCTACACCTTC. Translation gives CSVPHPGQGGGYTF.

The chain links TRBV30 to TRBJ1-3, with unresolved D. Germline V lookup: CDR1 GTSNPN, CDR2 SVGIG (reference sequence). There are 13 residues in the CDR3. V was cut by 2 bases and J by 3 bases, with 8 bases left in between. The CDR3 protein is CAWSRTVGNTIYF. The CDR3 DNA follows: TGTGCCTGGAGTCGAACGGTTGGAAACACCATATATTTT.

The rearrangement joins TRBV6-5 to TRBJ1-1; D may be TRBD1 (5 bases). Germline V gene data show CDR1 as MNHEY and CDR2 as SVGAGI. The CDR3 is made up of 14 amino acids. V dropped 2 bases and J dropped 4 bases, with 11 bases sitting between them. The CDR3 protein is CASSYRGRGTEAFF. CDR3 nucleotides: TGTGCCAGCAGTTACAGGGGCAGAGGCACTGAAGCTTTCTTT.

This rearrangement joins TRBV7-2 to TRBJ2-2, with a possible D match to TRBD2 (5 bases). The germline gives CDR1 SGHTA, CDR2 FQGNSA. Deletions cut 7 bases from V and 0 bases from J, with 12 bases between. The length of the CDR3 is 15 residues. The CDR3 sequence: CASTHQTTNTGELFF. The DNA of the CDR3 is TGTGCCAGCACCCATCAGACTACGAACACCGGGGAGCTGTTTTTT.

The rearrangement links TRBV30 to TRBJ1-5; 8 nucleotides align to TRBD1. Germline values: CDR1 GTSNPN, CDR2 SVGIG (reference sequence). This CDR3 region has 14 residues. V was clipped by 2 bases and J by 5 bases; unmatched bases: 5. The CDR3 region is CAWSPWTGYQPQHF. The CDR3 nucleotides are TGTGCCTGGAGTCCCTGGACAGGGTATCAGCCCCAGCATTTT.

The chain has TRBV9 and TRBJ1-3; 7 bases map to TRBD1. The J segment lost 0 bases and the V segment lost 5 bases, leaving 5 bases of the junction unmatched. CDR1 SGDLS and CDR2 YYNGEE come from the germline V gene. CDR3 length: 15 residues. The CDR3 sequence: CASRRGQSSGNTIYF. The CDR3 DNA is TGTGCCAGCAGACGGGGACAGTCCTCTGGAAACACCATATATTTT.

The CDR3 protein is CASTLLGQGETDTQYF. CDR3 DNA: TGCGCCAGCACCCTCCTGGGACAGGGGGAAACAGATACGCAGTATTTT. V is TRBV5-1 and J is TRBJ2-3, with TRBD1 matching 11 bases. J lost 3 bases, V lost 6 bases, and 9 bases had no gene match. The CDR3 totals 16 residues. Germline CDR1 SGHRS, CDR2 YFSETQ.

This clone has only a few counts. The rearrangement joins TRBV19 to TRBJ1-2; 9 nucleotides align to TRBD1. V gave up 5 bases and J gave up 8 bases; unmatched junction bases: 12. CDR3 length: 15 amino acids. The germline gives CDR1 LNHDA, CDR2 SQIVND (reference sequence). CDR3 coding DNA: TGTGCCAGTAGTCCCCAGGGACAGGGCCTGGGCGGCTACACCTTC. Encoded protein: CASSPQGQGLGGYTF.

The V gene is TRBV11-2, the J gene TRBJ2-7, with a possible D match to TRBD2 (9 bases). V lost 4 bases to trimming and J lost 6 bases, with 22 bases between them. CDR1 is SGHAT and CDR2 is FQNNGV in the germline V gene. The CDR3 is made up of 16 amino acids. CDR3 DNA sequence: TGTGCCAGCAGCTCCATCAGGGGGCGGGGGGGCTCCGAGCAGTACTTC. It codes for CASSSIRGRGGSEQYF.

The V call is TRBV5-4, the J call TRBJ1-2; weak D call: TRBD1 (6 bases). V lost 4 bases to trimming and J lost 4 bases, with 14 bases between them. The CDR3 has 14 residues. Germline-derived CDR1 and CDR2 are SGHNT and YYREEE (reference sequence). CDR3 sequence: CASSTDRFSYGYTF. The CDR3 DNA reads as TGTGCCAGCAGCACCGACAGGTTTAGCTATGGCTACACCTTC.

The V and J genes are TRBV13 and TRBJ1-1, with 10 bases aligning to TRBD1. CDR3 length equals 14 residues. Germline V gene lookup returns CDR1 PRHDT and CDR2 FYEKMQ (reference sequence). The V segment lost 3 bases and the J segment 11 bases; nucleotides outside the gene matches: 9. The CDR3 DNA sequence: TGTGCCAGCAGCTTGGGACAGGGGCCGTATGGGGCTTTCTTT. It is translated as CASSLGQGPYGAFF. The full variable domain, with the rest looked up from reference TRBV13 and TRBJ1-1, is AAGVIQSPRHLIKEKRETATLKCYPIPRHDTVYWYQQGPGQDPQFLISFYEKMQSDKGSIPDRFSAQQFSDYHSELNMSSLELGDSALYFCASSLGQGPYGAFFGQGTRLTVV.

The chain is built from TRBV6-5 and TRBJ1-3, with 7 bases fitting TRBD1. The CDR3 spans 15 residues. J lost 6 bases, V lost 2 bases, and 7 bases had no gene match. Germline values: CDR1 MNHEY, CDR2 SVGAGI. The CDR3 region has the DNA TGTGCCAGCAGTTACGAGCAGGGGGACCCAAACACCATATATTTT. Translated, it gives CASSYEQGDPNTIYF.

Only one count was recorded for this clone. The CDR3 sequence is CASSWDSSYGYTF. As DNA, the CDR3 is TGCGCCAGCAGCTGGGACAGCTCCTATGGCTACACCTTC. The gene calls are TRBV5-1 and TRBJ1-2, with 7 bases lining up with TRBD1. The CDR3 covers 13 residues. V was pared by 3 bases and J by 4 bases, with 3 bases of the junction left unmatched. CDR1 is SGHRS and CDR2 is YFSETQ in the germline V gene.